This section outlines one T cell receptor beta chain sequence together with its context. The antigen remains unidentified. The record originates from a study of PD-1 blockade in mismatch repair-deficient tumors. Study overall: All were previously treated, progressing patients with some twelve mismatch repair-deficient cancer types.

TCR sequencing covered three patients who responded to pembrolizumab. Assay used: immunoSEQ multiplex PCR; TCRdb lists only in-frame clones, some missing. The sample lists 40,000 to 60,000 clones; 65% to 80% were seen once. Study results and caveats: Tumor-resident clones, often absent from pretreatment blood, expanded after pembrolizumab and then contracted.

The germline CDR1 and CDR2 sequences are SNHLY and FYNNEI. The V gene lost 7 bases and the J gene lost 1 base, with 10 bases spanning the gap. The CDR3 totals 13 residues. The chain has TRBV2 and TRBJ2-5; D is undetermined. The sample consisted of PBMCs, taken before pembrolizumab treatment. The receptor was isolated from an adult with mismatch repair-deficient cancer. CDR3 sequence (DNA): TGTGCCAGCACCTTGGATCGCCAAGAGACCCAGTACTTC. This codes for CASTLDRQETQYF.